This T cell receptor beta chain was retrieved from a study of metastatic and nonmetastatic thyroid tumors. Study-level information: Comparison of repertoires was carried out across blood and tumor or nodule tissue from malignant and benign thyroid patients.

Findings of the study overall: Compared with benign nodules, malignant thyroid tumors were reported to have significantly higher TCR beta diversity in both blood and tumor.

Every patient was untreated before thyroid surgery. This clone has ten or more counts. Antigen specificity is unknown. Original analysis: CDR3 was compared across clinicopathological groups, and the resulting differences were used to build a distant-metastasis classifier for papillary thyroid cancer. TCRdb reprocessed the PCR reads using MiXCR. TCRdb, rather than the study authors, made the V and J calls. The repertoire consists of 30,000 to 35,000 clones, with about 20% occurring once and the leading ten covering roughly 22%. Sample: blood. The clonotype originates from a female donor with papillary thyroid cancer or a benign thyroid nodule (not recorded which). Some clones in this sample may be carry-over from other donors' samples.

CDR3: CASSYPGLAGEETQYF. The CDR3 DNA sequence: TGTGCCAGCAGTTACCCGGGACTAGCGGGGGAAGAGACCCAGTACTTC. This chain uses TRBV6-2 or TRBV6-3 with TRBJ2-5, with 14 bases that match TRBD2. The V and J ends lost 2 bases and 3 bases, in that order; junction bases with no gene match: 2. Germline V gives CDR1 MNHEY, CDR2 SVGEGT. The CDR3 runs 16 residues.